Following are 5 T cell receptor beta chains from one sample sequenced in a study of cytomegalovirus exposure and HLA in healthy donors. Primers for the PCR totalled 60 Vbeta and 13 Jbeta. Clones were sequenced by immunoSEQ multiplex PCR, and TCRdb holds only the in-frame ones, with some missing. Of 170,000 or so clones in the sample, almost 85% are singletons; the top ten hold 0.35% to 0.4%. The sample consisted of PBMCs. The receptors derive from a boy younger than 10 in good health and CMV-seronegative.

This clone was counted once. This CDR3 is also generated by other DNA sequences in the sample. The genes are TRBV15 and TRBJ1-1; 8 nucleotides align to TRBD1. Germline CDR1 and CDR2: LNHNV and YYDKDF (reference sequence). With V trimmed by 0 bases and J by 1 base, 1 base remained unmatched. This CDR3 comprises 15 residues. The CDR3 is CATSRDRGQNTEAFF. The CDR3 bases are TGTGCCACCAGCAGAGACAGGGGGCAGAACACTGAAGCTTTCTTT.

This clone has only a few counts. This chain links TRBV5-1 with TRBJ2-3; 9 nucleotides match TRBD2. V trimming: 0 bases; J trimming: 0 bases; junction bases outside the gene matches: 8. CDR1 and CDR2 from the germline V gene are SGHRS and YFSETQ. The length of the CDR3 is 18 residues. The CDR3 spells CASSLVGGRVGSTDTQYF. The CDR3 bases are TGCGCCAGCAGCTTGGTTGGCGGGAGGGTTGGCAGCACAGATACGCAGTATTTT.

The chain couples TRBV11-2 to TRBJ2-3, with D maybe TRBD1 (5 bases). Trimming stripped 1 base from V and 2 bases from J, with 7 bases between. CDR3 length: 14 residues. The germline V gene has CDR1 SGHAT and CDR2 FQNNGV. CDR3: CASSLGTSTDTQYF. The CDR3 nucleotides read TGTGCCAGCAGCTTAGGGACATCCACAGATACGCAGTATTTT.

This sequence joins TRBV6-1 and TRBJ1-3; no firm D call. The CDR3 is 16 residues long. Trimming took 2 bases from V and 3 from J, leaving 14 bases between them. Germline lookup yields CDR1 MNHNS and CDR2 SASEGT. CDR3 protein: CASSEMGTVGGNTIYF. CDR3 nucleotides: TGTGCCAGCAGTGAAATGGGCACGGTGGGTGGAAACACCATATATTTT.

The CDR3 protein is CSARGEETQYF. Written as DNA, the CDR3 is TGCAGTGCTAGAGGCGAAGAGACCCAGTACTTC. This chain links TRBV20-1 with TRBJ2-5, with D unresolved. Per germline, CDR1 DFQATT and CDR2 SNEGSKA (reference sequence). Trimming shortened V by 1 base and J by 3 bases, and 3 bases separated the two germline ends. The CDR3 runs 11 residues.